The clone carrying this T cell receptor (beta chain) appeared a few times. The target antigen is unknown. A FACSAria was used to sort CD4+ and CD8+ T cells. These cells came from PBMCs. This sample stems from a study of CD8+ T cells in alopecia areata. The authors extracted RNA and reverse transcribed it into cDNA as the sequencing template. Sequenced by immunoSEQ multiplex PCR; TCRdb stores in-frame clones only, minus some. The table includes more than 95,000 clones, roughly 69% detected once. The CDR3 consists of 15 residues. The ends were cut back, 10 bases at V and 2 bases at J, with 15 bases in the middle. Germline-derived CDR1 and CDR2 are MNHEY and SMNVEV (reference sequence). Study findings and constraints: Sequencing of scalp tissue also captures the resident alphabeta T cells of normal skin. Affected lesional scalp, above all in alopecia totalis/universalis, was more clonal than normal scalp.

This receptor was identified in a human donor in good health. This chain connects TRBV27 to TRBJ2-6, with D perhaps matching TRBD1 (6 bases). The sample taken for sequencing was CD4+ T cells sorted from blood. The CDR3: CATSVGAAGANVLTF. CDR3 bases: TGTGCCACCTCGGTGGGGGCCGCTGGGGCCAACGTCCTGACTTTC. Full variable domain (remainder filled in from reference TRBV27 and TRBJ2-6): EAQVTQNPRYLITVTGKKLTVTCSQNMNHEYMSWYRQDPGLGLRQIYYSMNVEVTDKGDVPEGYKVSRKEKRNFPLILESPSPNQTSLYFCATSVGAAGANVLTFGAGSRLTVL.